These 25 T cell receptor beta chains came from one sample sequenced in a study of regulatory T cells in long-lasting Graves disease. CDR3-region Arm-PCR and iRepertoire HTBI primers produced the TCR beta libraries. TCRdb re-derived calls from the multiplex PCR reads in MiXCR, one entry per CDR3 protein. The sample consists of about 400,000 distinct CDR3 sequences, about 20% of them appearing once. Time point specified: persistent/refractory GD, antithyroid drugs over 5 years with positive TRAb. RNA isolated from PBMCs was used to make the TCR library. Sequenced here: peripheral blood mononuclear cells (PBMCs), sampled when the disease was refractory, from a patient treated with antithyroid drugs. These receptors were collected from a female donor with Graves disease.

This clonotype was picked up a small number of times. This chain uses TRBV7-9 with TRBJ1-2, with TRBD1 identical over 10 bases. The CDR3 loop spans 14 amino acids. CDR1 SEHNR and CDR2 FQNEAQ come from the germline V gene (reference sequence). J was trimmed by 7 bases and V by 5 bases; bases with no gene match: 7. The CDR3 reads CASSETGTGAGYTF. DNA for the CDR3: TGTGCCAGCAGCGAAACCGGGACAGGGGCTGGCTACACCTTC.

The chain is built from TRBV7-2 and TRBJ2-7; D unclear. Germline V gene lookup returns CDR1 SGHTA and CDR2 FQGNSA. Trimming took off 2 bases at V and 2 bases at J, with 4 bases between the two ends. The CDR3 sequence is 12 residues long. The CDR3 reads CASSLSAYEQYF. The CDR3 nucleotides read TGTGCCAGCAGCTTAAGCGCCTACGAGCAGTACTTC.

The rearrangement joins TRBV6-1 to TRBJ2-7, with 10 bases aligning to TRBD1. Trimming cost V 7 bases and J 3 bases; bases outside gene matches: 12. CDR1 is MNHNS, CDR2 SASEGT, per germline. The CDR3 runs 16 residues. The CDR3 DNA reads TGTGCCAGCACCGAAACCACCGGGACAGGGGACTACGAGCAGTACTTC. Translated: CASTETTGTGDYEQYF.

This clonotype was detected a few times. The rearrangement uses TRBV7-2 and TRBJ1-5, with D tentatively TRBD1 (5 bases). This CDR3 is built from 17 residues. Between the trimmed V and J ends, which lost 3 bases and 1 base, there was a span of 16 bases. CDR1 SGHTA and CDR2 FQGNSA come from the germline V gene. The CDR3 coding sequence is TGTGCCAGCAGCTTGGGGGACTTAGGGAGCAGCAATCAGCCCCAGCATTTT. Amino acid sequence: CASSLGDLGSSNQPQHF.

V and J are TRBV24-1 and TRBJ1-2; TRBD1 is a possible D gene (6 bases). V was shortened by 4 bases and J by 2 bases, with 10 bases between the two germline ends. CDR3 length equals 14 residues. The V gene's germline CDR1 is KGHDR and CDR2 SFDVKD. CDR3 nucleotides: TGTGCCACCAGTGAACCAGACAGGAACTATGGCTACACCTTC. Its translation: CATSEPDRNYGYTF.

The gene calls are TRBV6-2 or TRBV6-3 and TRBJ2-2, with D tentatively TRBD2 (6 bases). V shed 5 bases and J shed 6 bases, with 10 bases lying between them. The CDR3 covers 13 residues. The germline CDR1 and CDR2 sequences are MNHEY and SVGEGT. As DNA, the CDR3 is TGTGCCAGCAGTCGCAGGGAGGCCGGGGAGCTGTTTTTT. This codes for CASSRREAGELFF.

The chain uses TRBV20-1 and TRBJ2-2; TRBD2 matches at 7 bases. The CDR3 length is 15 residues. The germline CDR1 and CDR2 sequences are DFQATT and SNEGSKA (reference sequence). The V gene end was trimmed by 1 base and the J gene end by 1 base; junction bases not matched to a gene: 3. The CDR3 here is CSARGGGVNTGELFF. CDR3 DNA sequence: TGCAGTGCTAGAGGGGGGGGAGTGAACACCGGGGAGCTGTTTTTT.

The V gene is TRBV6-5, the J gene TRBJ2-5, with 7 bases fitting TRBD2. V dropped 2 bases and J dropped 3; count of bases not matched to a gene: 9. CDR1 is MNHEY, CDR2 SVGAGI, per germline. This CDR3 is 16 amino acids long. DNA of the CDR3: TGTGCCAGCAGTTACAGGCCTAGCGGAGATAAAGAGACCCAGTACTTC. This encodes CASSYRPSGDKETQYF.

In its sample, this clonotype was seen a few times. V gene TRBV11-2 combines with J gene TRBJ2-2, with 7 bases matching TRBD2. V lost 1 base, J lost 3 bases, and 5 bases stayed unmatched. The CDR3 sequence is 16 residues long. Germline assignment: CDR1 SGHAT and CDR2 FQNNGV. CDR3 residues: CASSLGASGYTGELFF. CDR3 coding DNA: TGTGCCAGCAGCTTAGGAGCTAGCGGATACACCGGGGAGCTGTTTTTT.

This clonotype was counted between two and nine times. This chain connects TRBV7-9 to TRBJ1-3; 7 positions match TRBD1. In germline, CDR1 is SEHNR, CDR2 FQNEAQ (reference sequence). The CDR3 is 14 residues long. After removal of 1 base from V and 7 bases from J, the junction contained 4 bases not matched to a gene. The CDR3 sequence: CASSLGTGPNTIYF. The CDR3 nucleotides are TGTGCCAGCAGCTTAGGGACAGGTCCCAACACCATATATTTT.

This clonotype was detected only a few times. The V and J genes are TRBV25-1 and TRBJ1-1, with D unresolved. The V end was cut by 2 bases, the J end by 2 bases, with 9 bases between. Germline V CDR1 and CDR2: MGHDK, SYGVNS. The CDR3 covers 14 residues. DNA for the CDR3: TGTGCCAGCAGTGAAACTGGTTTTAACACTGAAGCTTTCTTT. This sequence encodes CASSETGFNTEAFF.

The V and J genes are TRBV7-2 and TRBJ2-7; TRBD2 agrees at 9 bases. In germline, CDR1 is SGHTA, CDR2 FQGNSA. The CDR3 covers 15 residues. V was pared by 4 bases and J by 0 bases, with 4 bases of the junction left unmatched. The CDR3 nucleotides are TGTGCCAGCAGCTCTAGCGGGAAGAGCTCCTACGAGCAGTACTTC. Protein: CASSSSGKSSYEQYF.

The genes are TRBV7-9 and TRBJ2-5, with D perhaps matching TRBD2 (6 bases). The J call may be in error: the DNA end matches TRBJ2-7 better. The CDR3 contains 15 residues. Per germline, CDR1 SEHNR and CDR2 FQNEAQ (reference sequence). In DNA form, the CDR3 reads TGTGCCAGCAGCCCCACCTTTGGACTAAACTACGAGCAGTACTTC. Amino acids: CASSPTFGLNYEQYF.

V usage is TRBV9 and J usage is TRBJ1-6; no definite D call. V was cut by 4 bases and J by 6 bases, with 14 bases left in between. Germline V gives CDR1 SGDLS, CDR2 YYNGEE. The CDR3 consists of 15 residues. This chain's CDR3 is CASSPREGTNSPLHF. The CDR3 nucleotides are TGTGCCAGCAGCCCCCGGGAAGGCACTAATTCACCCCTCCACTTT.

This clonotype was counted many times. The chain links TRBV19 to TRBJ1-2; perhaps TRBD1 as D (6 bases). Germline values: CDR1 LNHDA, CDR2 SQIVND (reference sequence). This CDR3 spans 15 amino acids. Trimming stripped 6 bases from V and 2 bases from J, with 16 bases between. CDR3 residues: CASSEYRERNYGYTF. CDR3 nucleotides: TGTGCCAGTAGCGAGTACAGGGAACGGAACTATGGCTACACCTTC.

In its sample, this clonotype was seen many times. The rearrangement uses TRBV11-2 and TRBJ1-1, with D perhaps TRBD1 (5 bases). The V gene's germline CDR1 is SGHAT and CDR2 FQNNGV. The CDR3 extends over 14 amino acids. V gave up 0 bases and J gave up 1 base, with 6 bases separating them. The CDR3 DNA is TGTGCCAGCAGCTTAGACGGGGGGAACACTGAAGCTTTCTTT. Translation gives CASSLDGGNTEAFF. The full variable domain, rest sourced from reference TRBV11-2 and TRBJ1-1, is EAGVAQSPRYKIIEKRQSVAFWCNPISGHATLYWYQQILGQGPKLLIQFQNNGVVDDSQLPKDRFSAERLKGVDSTLKIQPAKLEDSAVYLCASSLDGGNTEAFFGQGTRLTVV.

The chain joins TRBV2 to TRBJ2-2; 7 bases match TRBD2. V dropped 10 bases and J dropped 7; count of bases not matched to a gene: 15. This CDR3 spans 15 amino acids. Per germline, CDR1 SNHLY and CDR2 FYNNEI. The CDR3 DNA follows: TGTGCCACCAGAGCTCGGGGGGAAAGAGGCGGGGAGCTGTTTTTT. Translating it yields CATRARGERGGELFF.

This clonotype was detected many times. V gene TRBV9 combines with J gene TRBJ1-2; 7 bases match TRBD1. Germline assignment: CDR1 SGDLS and CDR2 YYNGEE. CDR3 length: 15 amino acids. V shed 0 bases, J shed 4 bases, and the junction held 6 bases outside the gene matches. CDR3 sequence (DNA): TGTGCCAGCAGCGTAGAGGCAGGGGGGAGCTATGGCTACACCTTC. This codes for CASSVEAGGSYGYTF.

The gene calls are TRBV18 and TRBJ2-1, with a possible D match to TRBD1 (5 bases). The germline V gene has CDR1 KGHSH and CDR2 LQKENI. This CDR3 spans 15 amino acids. V lost 1 base to trimming and J lost 0 bases, with 7 bases between them. The CDR3 here is CASSPQGISYNEQFF. The CDR3, as DNA: TGTGCCAGCTCACCACAGGGGATCTCCTACAATGAGCAGTTCTTC. Full variable domain (remainder filled in from reference TRBV18 and TRBJ2-1): NAGVMQNPRHLVRRRGQEARLRCSPMKGHSHVYWYRQLPEEGLKFMVYLQKENIIDESGMPKERFSAEFPKEGPSILRIQQVVRGDSAAYFCASSPQGISYNEQFFGPGTRLTVL.

The chain links TRBV29-1 to TRBJ2-7, with D possibly being TRBD2 (6 bases). The CDR3 extends over 13 amino acids. Trimming removed 5 bases at V and 2 bases at J, with 13 bases between. Germline V CDR1 and CDR2: SQVTM, ANQGSEA. The CDR3 here is CSVFGSPTYEQYF. The CDR3 DNA follows: TGCAGCGTTTTCGGGAGCCCAACCTACGAGCAGTACTTC.

This clonotype was detected a few times. The CDR3 is CSARPAGTNEKLFF. In DNA form, the CDR3 reads TGCAGTGCCAGGCCAGCTGGGACTAATGAAAAACTGTTTTTT. The rearrangement uses TRBV20-1 and TRBJ1-4, with D unclear. The germline V gene encodes CDR1 DFQATT and CDR2 SNEGSKA (reference sequence). This CDR3 has 14 residues. Trimming took 6 bases from V and 2 from J, leaving 13 bases between them.

The genes are TRBV7-2 and TRBJ2-7; the D gene is possibly TRBD1 (6 bases). Germline-derived CDR1 and CDR2 are SGHTA and FQGNSA. V lost 5 bases to trimming and J lost 3 bases, with 20 bases between them. This CDR3 spans 16 amino acids. The CDR3 spells CASSPSRLGHNYEQYF. For the CDR3, the DNA is TGTGCCAGCAGCCCCAGCAGGTTGGGACATAACTACGAGCAGTACTTC.

This clonotype was recorded at least ten times. V gene TRBV6-1 combines with J gene TRBJ2-7; no firm D call. This CDR3 is built from 15 residues. Deletions cut 0 bases from V and 1 base from J, with 10 bases between. Germline V gene data show CDR1 as MNHNS and CDR2 as SASEGT. The CDR3 bases are TGTGCCAGCAGTGAAGCGCTTTGGTTGTCCTACGAGCAGTACTTC. This encodes CASSEALWLSYEQYF.

This clonotype was picked up many times. This chain links TRBV7-3 with TRBJ2-7, with D tentatively TRBD2 (6 bases). Germline CDR1 SGHTA, CDR2 FQGTGA. The CDR3 covers 13 residues. V shed 4 bases and J shed 7 bases, with 14 bases lying between them. The CDR3 region is CASSSLAEGEQYF. The DNA of the CDR3 is TGTGCCAGCAGCTCCCTGGCGGAGGGGGAGCAGTACTTC. Full variable domain (rest looked up from reference TRBV7-3 and TRBJ2-7): GAGVSQTPSNKVTEKGKYVELRCDPISGHTALYWYRQSLGQGPEFLIYFQGTGAADDSGLPNDRFFAVRPEGSVSTLKIQRTERGDSAVYLCASSSLAEGEQYFGPGTRLTVT.

This clonotype was observed a few times. Possible read error: a much larger clone is one base away. The chain recombines TRBV20-1 with TRBJ2-5; D call uncertain. CDR1 is DFQATT, CDR2 SNEGSKA, per germline (reference sequence). Trimming removed 0 bases from V and 1 base from J, with 12 bases in between. CDR3 size: 15 residues. The CDR3 DNA reads as TGCAGTGCTAGAGATCGCGAGAGGAGCCAAGAGACCCAGTACTTC. As protein: CSARDRERSQETQYF.